This T cell receptor (beta chain) was captured by sequencing in a study of blood T cell repertoires in COVID-19 (dated by TCRdb to about 2020). A note on the overall study: Collaborator samples came from the United States, Italy and Spain and covered acute and convalescent phases of COVID-19. The prospective study material was composed of cDNA or gDNA derived from T cells, B-cell-depleted T cells, or PBMCs. The dataset comprised deeply sampled blood TCRbeta repertoires from subjects exposed to, actively infected with, or recovered from COVID-19. The repertoires were released in a freely available public database meant as a resource for research on the immune response to SARS-CoV-2. Samples came from the ongoing ImmuneRACE study (first 160 participants) plus 1,254 subjects from 6 global collaborators. Sample metadata almost always included a de-identified subject ID, COVID-19 status, age in years and sex. HLA class I and class II types, where available, came from metadata supplied by the sample provider rather than from assay-based typing.

TCRbeta CDR3 regions were amplified from genomic DNA using the immunoSEQ Assay, a bias-controlled multiplex PCR. Concerning the study's data processing: Within the assay, amplification of reference gene primers was used to estimate how many nucleated cells each sample contained. To quantify the absolute abundance of each unique TCRbeta CDR3 rearrangement, sequence reads were collapsed and filtered. Productive Simpson clonality was computed per sample as the square root of Simpson's diversity index over productive rearrangements. TCRdb took over this immuneACCESS table, retaining in-frame rearrangements with V and J assigned. Such tables are incomplete; in checked studies, under half of the missing clones stem from an unresolved V gene, and the remainder is unexplained. V, J and clone size reflect that table, while D and trimming were determined from the DNA. The sample includes 150,000 to 250,000 clones, with 80% to 85% observed a single time. The ten top clones hold around 7.5% of the sample.

Participants in the prospective study were enrolled through a virtual design, were aged roughly 18 to 95 years, and lived in roughly 24 United States geographic areas. To assign participants to cohorts, the prospective study relied on clinical history that participants themselves reported in a screening survey and a study questionnaire. ImmuneRACE Cohort 3 recovered participants were defined by two consecutive negative NP/OP PCR tests, healthcare professional clearance, or symptom resolution. In the prospective study, mobile phlebotomists collected whole blood, serum and a nasopharyngeal or oropharyngeal swab from each participant. Prospective study participants could optionally give additional blood draws and questionnaires over an approximately 2-month period. Before DNA extraction, prospective study blood samples were shipped either frozen or at room temperature. There are 15 amino acids in the CDR3, from cysteine to phenylalanine inclusive. CDR3 DNA is the only sequence kept; it has 45 bases, read in frame from the first base. Trimmed from V: 2 bases; trimmed from J: 3 bases; junction bases lacking a gene match: 4. From a lookup of the germline V gene, CDR1 and CDR2 are KGHSH and LQKENI.

This clone was seen a handful of times. Its antigen is currently not known. Base-call qualities are not available, and no considerably larger clone is one nucleotide away. Study-wide conclusions, independent of this receptor: How much clinical and demographic metadata was included differed by source and by participant, and the metadata was provided uncurated.

The specimen sequenced was PBMCs or T cells enriched from blood (not recorded which). The receptor was derived from a man aged 35 to 55 who had recovered from COVID-19. The chain is encoded by TRBV18 joined to TRBJ1-2, with 9 middle bases fitting TRBD1. The CDR3 region: CASSPTGQGDYGYTF. The DNA reads TGTGCCAGCTCACCAACGGGACAGGGCGACTATGGCTACACCTTC.